The present entry profiles one T cell receptor beta chain with its context. This clonotype came up a few times. Which antigen it targets is not known. The input lacks base qualities; no much larger clone sits a single base away. Inclusive of the bounding cysteine and phenylalanine, the CDR3 is 16 residues long. The retained sequence is limited to the CDR3, 48 bases, with the frame set at the first base. Cut back by 4 bases and 8 bases, the V and J ends lie 21 bases apart. The germline V gene yields SGHVS for CDR1 and FNYEAQ for CDR2. Every donor was a healthy Caucasian. The twin cohort comprised three pairs of female monozygotic twins, all aged about 18 to 29 years. CD4+ and CD8+ T cell populations were isolated with positive isolation kits from Invitrogen. The data were obtained in a study of identical twins listed by TCRdb under 2016. Describing the broader study: TCR alpha and beta repertoires from monozygotic twins, unrelated adults of various ages and cord blood were deep-sequenced to test whether fetal clonotypes persist. Replicate twin experiments were performed at different times using different library preparation protocols to rule out contamination. General study outcomes and caveats: The excess sharing between twins in beta out-of-frame sequences was weaker because fewer shared sequences reduced the signal-to-noise ratio. Out-of-frame TCR alpha sharing in monozygotic twins was systematically underestimated by recombination models, whereas sharing between unrelated individuals was in agreement with the recombination models. Compared with coincidental sharing between unrelated individuals, out-of-frame TCR alpha sequences shared between twins showed an excess of sequences with low generation probability. Invariant T cells such as MAIT and iNKT could partly confound zero-insertion analyses, although diverse VJ usage argued against such confounding for most clonotypes. Because the same donors could not be followed over many years, the conclusions relied on cross-sectional statistical analysis. Abundant cord blood beta clonotypes had fewer insertions, young adult naive repertoires showed a similar but weaker trend, and memory repertoires showed no such trend.

The method behind the library was 5' RACE. Sequencing was carried out with an Illumina HiSeq 2000. A universal primer binding site was added through template switching, and the final cDNA carried a unique molecular identifier so that TCR cDNA molecules could be counted accurately. Specific primers in the conserved constant-segment region were used to synthesize first-strand cDNA for TCR alpha and beta chains. To control for contamination, every cDNA library was double barcoded, receiving both a SMART-Mk sample barcode and Illumina barcodes. Two successive PCR steps introduced TruSeq adapter sequences along with Illumina sample barcodes. Sequencing of the TCR alpha and beta cDNA libraries was done on the Illumina HiSeq platform using custom primers. The source study handled its data this way. MiGEC was used to process raw reads and extract unique molecular identifiers, and MiXCR was used to find CDR3 positions. For each individual, recombination models were inferred using an EM algorithm with the repgenHMM and IGoR tools. The analysis of shared clonotypes was done with the tcR package in R, with sharing normalized by the product of cloneset sizes. Out-of-frame nonproductive sequences were analyzed to study raw recombination free of thymic and clonal selection effects. The public sequencing data were trimmed at Q25 with fastp and processed into clonotypes with MiXCR by TCRdb, which kept only in-frame beta chains. A single entry per CDR3 protein holds the most common genes and DNA from its merged rows. TCRdb's processing, not the authors' own work, is the source of the V and J calls. The sample data list roughly 220,000 distinct CDR3 sequences, and 5% to 7% of these were observed just once. The ten largest clonotypes hold more than 12% of the sample.

These data also formed part of another study, on T cells expressing NK-cell markers. According to the second study: TCR beta-chain repertoires were profiled in sorted CD3+CD56+NKG2C+, CD3+CD56+NKG2C- and CD3+CD56-NKG2C+ T-cell subsets from seven or eight donors. Among the eight sequenced donors, only one was HCMV-seronegative, while the other seven were HCMV-seropositive. In several experiments an anti-gammadeltaTCR antibody was added to restrict sorting to alphabetaTCR-expressing T cells. In a handful of donors, the dominant CD3+CD56+NKG2C+ clonotypes were among the top 10 CD8+ clonotypes and accounted for about 1.0-7.5% of CD8+ T cells. Those dominant clonotypes were again the most abundant among CD3+CD56-NKG2C+ cells in four donors, at about 25-60.1%. Whether the expanded NKG2C-expressing T cell clones were specific for HCMV antigens remained unclear. All eight donors whose samples were sequenced were randomly selected healthy volunteers, three of them men and five women. To determine HCMV serostatus, a commercial ELISA kit was used to detect HCMV-specific IgG in serum. MIGEC handled demultiplexing of the reads and grouping by UMI, while MiTCR was used to assemble and quantify clonotypes. To exclude erroneous sequences, only TCR cDNA sequences supported by at least two reads were retained. The tcR package was used for downstream repertoire analysis, and clonotypes were matched across fractions by CDR3 nucleotide sequence plus V segment. Antigen specificity was annotated against VDJdb with VDJmatch, allowing one amino acid substitution in CDR3.

Material: CD8+ T cells sorted from blood. This sequence was found in a woman under 30 in good health. The chain links TRBV7-6 with TRBJ2-1, and possibly TRBD2, on 7 matching bases. In nucleotides, the sequence is TGTGCCAGCAGCTCTGGGGCGGGGGCCAGGGTGGATGAGCAGTTCTTC. The encoded protein is CASSSGAGARVDEQFF.